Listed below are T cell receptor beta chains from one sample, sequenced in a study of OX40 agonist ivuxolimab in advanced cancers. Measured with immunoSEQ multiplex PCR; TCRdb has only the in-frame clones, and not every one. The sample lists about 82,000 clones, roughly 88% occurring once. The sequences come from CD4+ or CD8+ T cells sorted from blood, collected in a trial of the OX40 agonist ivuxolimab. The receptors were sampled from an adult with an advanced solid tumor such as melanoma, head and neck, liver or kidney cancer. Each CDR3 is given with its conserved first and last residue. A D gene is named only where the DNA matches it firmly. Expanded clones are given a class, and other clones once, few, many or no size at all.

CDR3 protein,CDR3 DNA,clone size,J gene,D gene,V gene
CASSVPGYNTEAFF,TGTGCCAGCAGTGTGCCGGGCTACAACACTGAAGCTTTCTTT,once,TRBJ1-1,-,TRBV2
CASSQVWPGSYNEQFF,TGTGCCAGCAGCCAAGTATGGCCAGGCTCCTACAATGAGCAGTTCTTC,-,TRBJ2-1,-,TRBV4-2
CASSPAALRESNEQFF,TGTGCCAGCAGCCCCGCGGCATTGCGGGAGAGCAATGAGCAGTTCTTC,-,TRBJ2-1,TRBD2,TRBV7-8
CASSSVQGSTDTQYF,TGTGCCAGCAGTTCCGTACAGGGGAGTACAGATACGCAGTATTTT,-,TRBJ2-3,TRBD1,TRBV6-5
CAWGLSGGANQPQHF,TGTGCCTGGGGGCTCTCTGGGGGGGCCAATCAGCCCCAGCATTTT,-,TRBJ1-5,-,TRBV30
CASSFGRYQPQHF,TGTGCCAGCAGCTTCGGCAGGTATCAGCCCCAGCATTTT,-,TRBJ1-5,-,TRBV5-8
CAIGRDSPLHF,TGTGCCATCGGTCGGGATTCACCCCTCCACTTT,-,TRBJ1-6,-,TRBV10-3
CASSRISGRSEQFF,TGTGCCAGCAGTAGGATTAGCGGGAGAAGTGAGCAGTTCTTC,-,TRBJ2-1,TRBD2,TRBV7-2
CSVEAGMGGETQYF,TGCAGCGTTGAGGCGGGGATGGGGGGGGAGACCCAGTACTTC,-,TRBJ2-5,TRBD2,TRBV29-1
CASRTGTASGANVLTF,TGTGCCAGCAGAACCGGGACGGCCTCTGGGGCCAACGTCCTGACTTTC,once,TRBJ2-6,-,TRBV28
CASSPSGEEYEQYF,TGTGCCAGCAGTCCTAGCGGGGAGGAATACGAGCAGTACTTC,once,TRBJ2-7,TRBD2,TRBV28
CSASRTAQYF,TGCAGTGCTAGTAGAACTGCGCAGTATTTT,-,TRBJ2-3,-,TRBV20-1
CASSFGTSGGEQFF,TGTGCCAGCAGCTTTGGGACTAGCGGGGGCGAGCAGTTCTTC,-,TRBJ2-1,TRBD2,TRBV7-6
CASTPSWSQETQYF,TGTGCCAGCACTCCTTCCTGGTCACAAGAGACCCAGTACTTC,-,TRBJ2-5,-,TRBV6-5
CASSLREGDTQYF,TGTGCCAGCAGTTTAAGAGAGGGGGATACGCAGTATTTT,-,TRBJ2-3,-,TRBV27
CASTSYLAGVNEQFF,TGTGCCAGCACCTCCTACCTAGCGGGAGTCAATGAGCAGTTCTTC,-,TRBJ2-1,TRBD2,TRBV7-2
CASSLAGVVYNEQFF,TGCGCCAGCAGCTTAGCGGGAGTTGTCTACAATGAGCAGTTCTTC,-,TRBJ2-1,TRBD2,TRBV5-1
CASSRAGVSGYTF,TGTGCCAGCAGTCGGGCGGGGGTCTCTGGCTACACCTTC,-,TRBJ1-2,-,TRBV28
CASSFGGAVYEQYF,TGCGCCAGCAGCTTTGGTGGGGCAGTATACGAGCAGTACTTC,-,TRBJ2-7,-,TRBV5-1
CSVAGTGDNEQFF,TGCAGCGTTGCCGGGACAGGGGATAATGAGCAGTTCTTC,-,TRBJ2-1,TRBD1,TRBV29-1
CASSQDRDRRQLFF,TGCGCCAGCAGCCAAGATAGAGACAGGAGGCAACTGTTTTTT,-,TRBJ1-4,-,TRBV4-3
CASSSVGGYEQYF,TGTGCCAGCAGCTCCGTGGGGGGGTACGAGCAGTACTTC,-,TRBJ2-7,TRBD2,TRBV7-6
CASSTRDSLPRIQYF,TGTGCCAGCAGTACCCGGGACAGCCTTCCAAGGATTCAGTACTTC,-,TRBJ2-4,TRBD1,TRBV6-5
CASSVAGMSNQPQHF,TGTGCCAGCAGCGTAGCGGGGATGAGCAATCAGCCCCAGCATTTT,-,TRBJ1-5,-,TRBV9
CASSLERGQETQYF,TGTGCCAGCAGCTTAGAGAGGGGGCAAGAGACCCAGTACTTC,-,TRBJ2-5,-,TRBV11-2
CASRRDPFPDTQYF,TGTGCCAGCAGGAGGGACCCATTCCCAGATACGCAGTATTTT,-,TRBJ2-3,-,TRBV6-5